A selection of T cell receptor beta chains follows, all from one sample in a study of graft-versus-host responses after intestinal transplantation. What these receptors recognize is not known. Assay used: immunoSEQ multiplex PCR; TCRdb lists only in-frame clones, some missing. The table includes roughly 120,000 clones, roughly 93% detected once. The sequenced sample was unstimulated CD8+ T cells sorted from spleen or lymph node cells, obtained before intestinal transplant. The receptors were sampled from a human donor who received an intestinal transplant. Both conserved end residues are part of each CDR3.

j_call: TRBJ2-5; v_call: TRBV28; cdr3_aa: CASSLSLAGVMETQYF
j_call: TRBJ1-1; v_call: TRBV19; cdr3_aa: CASSIAGGTVNTEAFF
j_call: TRBJ1-5; v_call: TRBV11-1; cdr3_aa: CASSLSGVNQPQHF
j_call: TRBJ2-7; v_call: TRBV2; cdr3_aa: CASRAPLYYEQYF
j_call: TRBJ2-7; v_call: TRBV5-1; cdr3_aa: CASSSGTFYEQYF
j_call: TRBJ2-7; v_call: TRBV10-2; cdr3_aa: CASSEISGTYEQYF
j_call: TRBJ1-1; v_call: TRBV9; cdr3_aa: CASSSGDSTEAFF
j_call: TRBJ2-7; v_call: TRBV19; cdr3_aa: CASSSAAEQYF
j_call: TRBJ2-3; v_call: TRBV5-8; cdr3_aa: CASTSGQGRADTQYF
j_call: TRBJ2-7; v_call: TRBV5-1; cdr3_aa: CASSPDLLAGEKYEQYF
j_call: TRBJ2-1; v_call: TRBV27; cdr3_aa: CASSWGDGNNEQFF
j_call: TRBJ2-3; v_call: TRBV18; cdr3_aa: CASSPRTDTQYF
j_call: TRBJ2-7; v_call: TRBV4-1; cdr3_aa: CASSHEISSYEQYF
j_call: TRBJ2-1; v_call: TRBV13; cdr3_aa: CASSSSGQGLREQFF
j_call: TRBJ1-1; v_call: TRBV11-3; cdr3_aa: CASSLAESTEAFF
j_call: TRBJ1-5; v_call: TRBV19; cdr3_aa: CASSIYAGDSNQPQHF
j_call: TRBJ2-5; v_call: TRBV5-1; cdr3_aa: CASRGITVDF
j_call: TRBJ1-2; v_call: TRBV7-9; cdr3_aa: CASSKDRGINYGYTF
j_call: TRBJ2-7; v_call: TRBV5-1; cdr3_aa: CASSSGRDYEQYF
j_call: TRBJ1-1; v_call: TRBV7-6; cdr3_aa: CASSPGLMNTEAFF
j_call: TRBJ2-7; v_call: TRBV6-6; cdr3_aa: CASIREGRTYEQYF
j_call: TRBJ1-2; v_call: TRBV5-6; cdr3_aa: CASSPTPTGGGGYTF
j_call: TRBJ1-4; v_call: TRBV18; cdr3_aa: CASSPGEKLFF
j_call: TRBJ2-1; v_call: TRBV28; cdr3_aa: CASSHRLAGYNEQFF
j_call: TRBJ1-2; v_call: TRBV29-1; cdr3_aa: CSVDRGRYGYTF
j_call: TRBJ2-3; v_call: TRBV7-7; cdr3_aa: CASSPGGVDTDTQYF
j_call: TRBJ1-6; v_call: TRBV15; cdr3_aa: CATSSTRGANSPLHF
j_call: TRBJ2-7; v_call: TRBV19; cdr3_aa: CASTQGSPGGSGNPYEQYF
j_call: TRBJ2-7; v_call: TRBV10-1; cdr3_aa: CASSESSYEQYF
j_call: TRBJ1-3; v_call: TRBV7-9; cdr3_aa: CASSLNQRGEFGF
j_call: TRBJ2-5; v_call: TRBV6-6; cdr3_aa: CASSRLAGGGETQYF
j_call: TRBJ1-2; v_call: TRBV6-5; cdr3_aa: CASSSSGTGGNGYTF
j_call: TRBJ1-5; v_call: TRBV5-6; cdr3_aa: CASSFAGTQPQHF
j_call: TRBJ2-1; v_call: TRBV2; cdr3_aa: CASSEPPGADLYNEQFF
j_call: TRBJ1-1; v_call: TRBV27; cdr3_aa: CASSFGVRTEAFF
j_call: TRBJ2-7; v_call: TRBV13; cdr3_aa: CASSLVAGGPYEQYF
j_call: TRBJ2-7; v_call: TRBV5-4; cdr3_aa: CASSLDAGSSYEQYF
j_call: TRBJ1-1; v_call: TRBV7-8; cdr3_aa: CASSLAPTEAFF
j_call: TRBJ2-1; v_call: TRBV5-6; cdr3_aa: CASSSLTSSEQFF
j_call: TRBJ1-2; v_call: TRBV29-1; cdr3_aa: CSVATGVGGYTF
j_call: TRBJ2-7; v_call: TRBV7-6; cdr3_aa: CASSLEGTSSYEQYF
j_call: TRBJ2-1; v_call: TRBV7-9; cdr3_aa: CASSSPRSGTLNEQFF
j_call: TRBJ2-1; v_call: TRBV2; cdr3_aa: CAKRARTEQFF
j_call: TRBJ2-3; v_call: TRBV5-8; cdr3_aa: CASSLEQGAIDTQYF
j_call: TRBJ2-5; v_call: TRBV7-6; cdr3_aa: CASSLRTVQETQYF
j_call: TRBJ1-5; v_call: TRBV2; cdr3_aa: CASTLGAAGNQPQHF
j_call: TRBJ1-2; v_call: TRBV6-5; cdr3_aa: CASSPGQAFYYGYTF
j_call: TRBJ1-3; v_call: TRBV6-5; cdr3_aa: CASSYSGTGNTIYF
j_call: TRBJ1-1; v_call: TRBV5-1; cdr3_aa: CASSLGDREAGTEAFF
j_call: TRBJ2-2; v_call: TRBV30; cdr3_aa: CAWSVGSGAGELFF
j_call: TRBJ2-7; v_call: TRBV11-1; cdr3_aa: CASSFGQSYEQYF
j_call: TRBJ1-2; v_call: TRBV20-1; cdr3_aa: CSASGRHTF
j_call: TRBJ1-1; v_call: TRBV7-3; cdr3_aa: CASSLDQNTEAFF
j_call: TRBJ2-7; v_call: TRBV7-6; cdr3_aa: CASSLDAGSEQYF
j_call: TRBJ2-7; v_call: TRBV6-1; cdr3_aa: CATATGGYEQYF